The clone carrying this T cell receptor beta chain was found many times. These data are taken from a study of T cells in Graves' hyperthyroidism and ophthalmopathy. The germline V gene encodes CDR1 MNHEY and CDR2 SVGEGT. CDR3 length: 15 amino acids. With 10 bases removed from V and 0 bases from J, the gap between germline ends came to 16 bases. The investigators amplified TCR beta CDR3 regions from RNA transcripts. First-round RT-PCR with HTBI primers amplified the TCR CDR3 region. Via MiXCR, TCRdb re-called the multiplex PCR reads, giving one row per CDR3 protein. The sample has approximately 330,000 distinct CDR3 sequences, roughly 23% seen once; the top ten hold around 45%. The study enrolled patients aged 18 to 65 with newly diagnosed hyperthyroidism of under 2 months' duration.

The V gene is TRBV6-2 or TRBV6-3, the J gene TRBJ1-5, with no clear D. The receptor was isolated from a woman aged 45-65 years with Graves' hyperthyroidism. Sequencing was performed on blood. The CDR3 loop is CANVIQIYSNQPQHF. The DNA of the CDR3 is TGTGCCAACGTCATTCAGATTTATAGCAATCAGCCCCAGCATTTT.